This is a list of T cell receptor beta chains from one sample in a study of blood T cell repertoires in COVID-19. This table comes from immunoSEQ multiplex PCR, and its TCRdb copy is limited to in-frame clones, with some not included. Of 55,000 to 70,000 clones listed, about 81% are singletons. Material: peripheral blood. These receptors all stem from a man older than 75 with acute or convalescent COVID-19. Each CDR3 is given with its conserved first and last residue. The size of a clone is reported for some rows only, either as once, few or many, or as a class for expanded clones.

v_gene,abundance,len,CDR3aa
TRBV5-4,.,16,CASSPGGQGISETQYF
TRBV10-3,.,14,CAISETDYNSPLHF
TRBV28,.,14,CASMGDRNTGELFF
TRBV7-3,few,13,CASSGTVNSPLHF
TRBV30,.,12,CAWRGAGSGYTF
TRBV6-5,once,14,CASSRVLGTDTQYF
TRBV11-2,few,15,CASSLDSGGFLGYTF
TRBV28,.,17,CASSPRREAQGYNEQFF
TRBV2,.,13,CASSEGPRDTQYF
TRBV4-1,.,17,CASSPIGIAGPQETQYF
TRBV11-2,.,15,CASSLQRRGADEAFF
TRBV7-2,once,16,CASSLGVRAYEETQYF
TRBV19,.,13,CASSQEGNYGYTF
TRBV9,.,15,CASSLSGSSYNEQFF
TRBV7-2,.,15,CASSLAGQGVETQYF
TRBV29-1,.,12,CSAVAETDTQYF
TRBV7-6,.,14,CASSFRTGGYEQYF
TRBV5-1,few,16,CASSSASGGAGETQYF
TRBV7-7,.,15,CASSSGTSASDTQYF
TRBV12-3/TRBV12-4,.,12,CASSLRAEEQYF
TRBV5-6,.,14,CASSLDTGPLVQYF
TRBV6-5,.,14,CASSYLSPTDTQYF
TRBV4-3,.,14,CASSQGLVNQPQHF
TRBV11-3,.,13,CASSFSAADTQYF
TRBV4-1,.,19,CASSQPGTGGYLGYEKLFF
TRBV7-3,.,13,CASSLNGAETQYF
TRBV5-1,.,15,CASSFPGQGQDTQYF
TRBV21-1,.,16,CASNNGQVSGANVLTF
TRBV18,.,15,CASSRTSGGAYEQYF
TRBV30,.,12,CAWKRGAYEQYF
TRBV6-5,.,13,CASSSFGTDTQYF
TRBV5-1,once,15,CASSLFRLAENEQFF
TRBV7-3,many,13,CASSVTGSGELFF
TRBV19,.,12,CASSGMADTQYF
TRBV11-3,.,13,CASSLGQEYEQYF
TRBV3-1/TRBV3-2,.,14,CASSRGTGDQPQHF
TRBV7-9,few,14,CASSLAYTPRTQYF
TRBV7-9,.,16,CASSLNSGTGDEKLFF
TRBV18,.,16,CASSPSGQKDRNTIYF
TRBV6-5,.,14,CASSRQGMNTEAFF
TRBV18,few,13,CASSEGESDTQYF
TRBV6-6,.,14,CASGGNITYNEQFF
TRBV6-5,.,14,CASSYSMRHEKLFF
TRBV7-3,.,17,CASSLSLRARGPYEQYF
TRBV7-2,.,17,CASSQGGGITSTDTQYF
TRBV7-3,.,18,CASSLSQGPSGFTDTQYF
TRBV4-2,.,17,CASSQGLISEGNTEAFF
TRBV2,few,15,CASSEALHRNYGYTF
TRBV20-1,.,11,CSARALYGYTF
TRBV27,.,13,CASSTYRGTEAFF
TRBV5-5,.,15,CASSWTTDSYNEQFF
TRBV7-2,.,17,CASSLSLGGLAAYEQYF
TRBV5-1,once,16,CASSSSSGQLLYEQYF
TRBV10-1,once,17,CASSWDSNLYSNQPQHF
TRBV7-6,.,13,CASSSRGEETQYF
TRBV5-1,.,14,CASSSGEGIYEQFF
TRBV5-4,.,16,CASSLAAGAPTDTQYF
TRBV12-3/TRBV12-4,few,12,CASSRQKNEQFF
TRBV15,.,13,CATRPGITDTQYF
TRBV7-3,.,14,CASSLGRGSDTQYF